The rows below give T cell receptor beta chains drawn from one sample of a study of early T cells in non-severe SARS-CoV-2 infection. A single record per CDR3 protein comes from TCRdb applying MiXCR to the 5' RACE reads. The data hold about 60,000 distinct CDR3 sequences, with more than 8.5% observed a single time. Sequenced sample: whole blood. The receptors shown here come from an adult who was a healthcare worker with PCR-confirmed SARS-CoV-2 infection or an uninfected control (not recorded which). Both conserved end residues are part of each CDR3. A D gene is named only where the DNA matches it firmly. For some rows the clone size is stated as once, few or many, or as a class when expanded; others skip it.

clone_size: many; v_call: TRBV7-6; d_call: NA; j_call: TRBJ2-2; cdr3_aa: CASSLLGGNTGELFF; cdr3_nt: TGTGCCAGCAGCTTATTGGGCGGAAACACCGGGGAGCTGTTTTTT
clone_size: NA; v_call: TRBV10-3; d_call: TRBD2; j_call: TRBJ2-7; cdr3_aa: CAISEMGLAGGNSYEQYF; cdr3_nt: TGTGCCATCAGTGAGATGGGACTAGCGGGAGGTAACTCCTACGAGCAGTACTTC
clone_size: NA; v_call: TRBV5-1; d_call: TRBD2; j_call: TRBJ2-7; cdr3_aa: CASSLGRASGSYEQYF; cdr3_nt: TGCGCCAGCAGCTTGGGACGGGCTAGCGGGAGTTACGAGCAGTACTTC
clone_size: many; v_call: TRBV5-4; d_call: TRBD1; j_call: TRBJ2-1; cdr3_aa: CASSLPGTGFDEQFF; cdr3_nt: TGTGCCAGCAGCTTGCCCGGGACAGGGTTCGATGAGCAGTTCTTC
clone_size: NA; v_call: TRBV20-1; d_call: NA; j_call: TRBJ1-2; cdr3_aa: CSARDIPPWTF; cdr3_nt: TGCAGTGCTAGAGATATCCCCCCATGGACCTTC
clone_size: few; v_call: TRBV29-1; d_call: NA; j_call: TRBJ2-5; cdr3_aa: CSVAPGATRETQYF; cdr3_nt: TGCAGCGTTGCCCCCGGGGCAACTAGGGAGACCCAGTACTTC
clone_size: NA; v_call: TRBV28; d_call: TRBD2; j_call: TRBJ2-7; cdr3_aa: CASSSPGLAGGEQYF; cdr3_nt: TGTGCCAGCAGTTCCCCGGGACTAGCGGGAGGAGAGCAGTACTTC
clone_size: NA; v_call: TRBV7-8; d_call: NA; j_call: TRBJ2-6; cdr3_aa: CASSPSTPTGANVLTF; cdr3_nt: TGTGCCAGCAGCCCGTCGACACCGACTGGGGCCAACGTCCTGACTTTC
clone_size: many; v_call: TRBV19; d_call: NA; j_call: TRBJ2-2; cdr3_aa: CASKREWDTGELFF; cdr3_nt: TGTGCCAGTAAACGGGAGTGGGACACCGGGGAGCTGTTTTTT
clone_size: many; v_call: TRBV6-2/TRBV6-3; d_call: NA; j_call: TRBJ1-5; cdr3_aa: CASTPGQFNQPQHF; cdr3_nt: TGTGCCAGCACTCCAGGACAGTTCAATCAGCCCCAGCATTTT
clone_size: many; v_call: TRBV28; d_call: TRBD1; j_call: TRBJ1-5; cdr3_aa: CASSFVQGANQPQHF; cdr3_nt: TGTGCCAGCAGTTTTGTGCAGGGGGCGAACCAGCCCCAGCATTTT
clone_size: few; v_call: TRBV11-2; d_call: NA; j_call: TRBJ1-3; cdr3_aa: CASRHTGSSGNTIYF; cdr3_nt: TGTGCCAGCAGGCATACAGGGAGCTCTGGAAACACCATATATTTT
clone_size: NA; v_call: TRBV24-1; d_call: NA; j_call: TRBJ2-2; cdr3_aa: CATSDLPGRNTGELFF; cdr3_nt: TGTGCCACCAGTGATTTGCCCGGGAGAAACACCGGGGAGCTGTTTTTT
clone_size: many; v_call: TRBV12-3/TRBV12-4; d_call: NA; j_call: TRBJ1-5; cdr3_aa: CASSLEVQLNQPQHF; cdr3_nt: TGTGCCAGCAGTTTAGAGGTACAGCTCAATCAGCCCCAGCATTTT